This TCR beta chain was captured by sequencing in a study of Ad26.COV2.S vaccination and SARS-CoV-2 variants. V was cut by 2 bases and J by 5 bases, with 27 bases left in between. The CDR3 loop spans 20 amino acids. The germline gives CDR1 MNHEY, CDR2 SVGEGT. The table came from immunoSEQ multiplex PCR; TCRdb's copy has only in-frame clones and leaves some out. The table shows roughly 390,000 clones, with approximately 90% occurring only once. The treatment denotes: 19 received Ad26.COV2.S at low or high dose, single or two shots; five or six received placebo; per-sample allocation not given. The study sampled participants on day 63 after the first vaccine or placebo injection.

The chain joins TRBV6-2 or TRBV6-3 to TRBJ2-2, with D tentatively TRBD2 (7 bases). The origin of this receptor is a person between 18 and 60 years old who received the Ad26.COV2.S COVID-19 vaccine or a placebo. This specimen was peripheral blood, taken in a trial of Ad26.COV2.S vaccine versus placebo. The chain's CDR3 is CASSYHPEFGGGPRTGELFF. The CDR3, as DNA: TGTGCCAGCAGTTACCATCCCGAGTTTGGGGGGGGGCCTCGGACCGGGGAGCTGTTTTTT.